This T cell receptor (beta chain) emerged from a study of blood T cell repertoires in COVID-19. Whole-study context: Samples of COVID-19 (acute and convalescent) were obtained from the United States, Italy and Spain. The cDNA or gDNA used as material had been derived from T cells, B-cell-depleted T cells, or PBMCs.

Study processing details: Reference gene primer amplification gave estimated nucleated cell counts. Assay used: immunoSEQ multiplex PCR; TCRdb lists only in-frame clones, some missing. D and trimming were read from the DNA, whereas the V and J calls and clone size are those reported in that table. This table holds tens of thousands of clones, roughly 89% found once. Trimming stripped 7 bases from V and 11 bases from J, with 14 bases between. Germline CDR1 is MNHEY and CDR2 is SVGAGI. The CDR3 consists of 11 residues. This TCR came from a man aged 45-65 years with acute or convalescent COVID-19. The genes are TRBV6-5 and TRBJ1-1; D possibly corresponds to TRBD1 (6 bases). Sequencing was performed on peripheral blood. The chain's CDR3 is CASTRGSLAFF. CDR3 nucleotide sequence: TGTGCCAGCACCAGGGGCAGTCTGGCTTTCTTT.